Below are 26 T cell receptor beta chains sequenced from a single sample in a study of T cell changes during pregnancy in multiple sclerosis (dated by TCRdb to the late 2010s). The library was produced with the immunoSEQ multiplex PCR assay. TCRdb limited this immuneACCESS table to in-frame rearrangements with V and J called. A share of clones is missing; checked studies link under half to unresolved V genes, and the rest is unexplained. A total of 20,000 to 25,000 clones appear in this sample, more than 80% of them only once. Around 8% of the sample is taken by the ten largest. Sample: CD8+ T cells from peripheral blood mononuclear cells, taken in the first trimester of pregnancy. Source of these receptors: a female donor in good health, enrolled as a control in a pregnancy study.

The genes are TRBV5-5 and TRBJ1-2; D not resolved. CDR1 and CDR2 (germline): SGHKS, YYEKEE (reference sequence). CDR3 length: 12 residues. Trimming pared 6 bases from V and 4 bases from J, leaving 10 bases between. The CDR3 DNA reads TGTGCCAGCACTCCGGGATCCTATGGCTACACCTTC. It yields the protein CASTPGSYGYTF.

This clone was picked up a small number of times. The gene calls are TRBV4-2 and TRBJ1-1, with 7 positions matching TRBD1. Germline V gene data show CDR1 as LGHNA and CDR2 as YNFKEQ. The CDR3 contains 17 residues. The V gene end was trimmed by 2 bases and the J gene end by 0 bases; junction bases not matched to a gene: 9. CDR3 in amino acids: CASSQTYRQGVNTEAFF. CDR3 DNA sequence: TGTGCCAGCAGCCAAACCTATCGACAGGGAGTGAACACTGAAGCTTTCTTT.

The chain combines TRBV7-9 with TRBJ2-3; 11 bases match TRBD1. V trimming: 5 bases; J trimming: 4 bases; junction bases outside the gene matches: 8. This CDR3 is 16 amino acids long. Germline V gene lookup returns CDR1 SEHNR and CDR2 FQNEAQ (reference sequence). The CDR3, as DNA: TGTGCCAGCAGCGCCCGGGACAGGGGGTTGCCAGATACGCAGTATTTT. Its translation: CASSARDRGLPDTQYF.

V is TRBV27 and J is TRBJ2-7; 8 bases are shared with TRBD1. The CDR3 runs 14 residues. Germline loops: CDR1 MNHEY, CDR2 SMNVEV (reference sequence). The junction had 8 bases not matched to a gene; V was cut back by 5 bases and J by 5 bases. The CDR3 region is CASSHGTGANEQYF. The CDR3 nucleotides read TGTGCCAGCAGTCATGGGACAGGCGCGAACGAGCAGTACTTC.

V and J are TRBV27 and TRBJ2-7; 11 nucleotides align to TRBD2. The CDR3 covers 18 residues. Germline V gene lookup returns CDR1 MNHEY and CDR2 SMNVEV (reference sequence). J lost 7 bases, V lost 4 bases, and 18 bases had no gene match. DNA for the CDR3: TGTGCCAGCAGTTCTCTGGTAGCGGGGGGGCCTGGCATCGGAGAGCAGTACTTC. Translated, it gives CASSSLVAGGPGIGEQYF.

The J gene is TRBJ2-4, the V gene TRBV5-1, with TRBD1 matching over 8 bases. J was trimmed by 15 bases and V by 4 bases; bases with no gene match: 6. Germline CDR1 reads SGHRS; CDR2 reads YFSETQ. The CDR3 spans 11 residues. CDR3 DNA sequence: TGCGCCAGCAGCATCGGACAGGGTGCGTACTTC. Protein: CASSIGQGAYF.

The CDR3 sequence: CASSEGAEYGYTF. In DNA, the CDR3 is TGTGCCAGCAGTGAGGGGGCGGAGTATGGCTACACCTTC. The chain is built from TRBV6-1 and TRBJ1-2; TRBD1 is a possible D gene (6 bases). Trimming pared 3 bases from V and 5 bases from J, leaving 10 bases between. The CDR3 is 13 residues long. Germline CDR1 reads MNHNS; CDR2 reads SASEGT.

The V and J genes are TRBV13 and TRBJ2-1; 9 bases match TRBD2. V gave up 0 bases and J gave up 10 bases; unmatched junction bases: 16. CDR1 and CDR2 (germline): PRHDT, FYEKMQ (reference sequence). The CDR3 is 18 amino acids. Here the CDR3 reads CASSLGPGSGGPYGEQFF. Here the CDR3 DNA reads TGTGCCAGCAGCTTAGGCCCGGGTAGCGGGGGCCCTTACGGGGAGCAGTTCTTC.

The chain uses TRBV7-9 and TRBJ1-2; 7 bases align to TRBD1. The germline V gene has CDR1 SEHNR and CDR2 FQNEAQ (reference sequence). Trimming cost V 0 bases and J 6 bases; bases outside gene matches: 4. The length of the CDR3 is 14 residues. CDR3: CASSLAQGRDGYTF. CDR3 in DNA: TGTGCCAGCAGCTTAGCACAGGGGCGCGATGGCTACACCTTC.

The gene calls are TRBV25-1 and TRBJ2-5, with 7 bases lining up with TRBD1. V lost 8 bases, J lost 2 bases, and 8 bases stayed unmatched. CDR1 MGHDK and CDR2 SYGVNS come from the germline V gene. This CDR3 comprises 14 residues. The CDR3: CASERTRGQETQYF. The DNA for the CDR3 is TGTGCCAGCGAACGGACCAGGGGGCAAGAGACCCAGTACTTC.

This clone has more than one count but fewer than ten. This chain uses TRBV19 with TRBJ1-1; weak D call: TRBD1 (5 bases). The length of the CDR3 is 13 residues. In germline, CDR1 is LNHDA, CDR2 SQIVND (reference sequence). Trimming shortened V by 5 bases and J by 5 bases, and 12 bases separated the two germline ends. The CDR3 sequence is CASSLDSETEAFF. The DNA of the CDR3 is TGTGCCAGTAGTCTTGACAGTGAAACTGAAGCTTTCTTT.

The J gene is TRBJ2-1, the V gene TRBV18; the D is unclear. The CDR3 consists of 13 residues. Per the germline V gene, CDR1 is KGHSH and CDR2 is LQKENI. V gave up 3 bases and J gave up 3 bases, with 6 bases separating them. Written as DNA, the CDR3 is TGTGCCAGCTCACCGACTTACTACAATGAGCAGTTCTTC. Its translation: CASSPTYYNEQFF.

For this clone: The same CDR3 arises from other DNA sequences in this sample as well. The chain couples TRBV4-3 to TRBJ2-5; D might be TRBD2 (6 bases). Germline V lookup: CDR1 LGHNA, CDR2 YSLEER. The CDR3 runs to 14 residues. Trimming removed 1 base at V and 4 bases at J, with 10 bases between. The CDR3 loop is CASSQVGGVETQYF. The CDR3 nucleotides are TGCGCCAGCAGCCAAGTCGGAGGGGTAGAGACCCAGTACTTC.

CDR3 nucleotide sequence: TGTGCCACCAGCAGAGGCGGGACAGGGATCATGAACACTGAAGCTTTCTTT. Protein: CATSRGGTGIMNTEAFF. The chain carries TRBV15 and TRBJ1-1; 9 bases map to TRBD1. This CDR3 spans 17 amino acids. From germline, CDR1 is LNHNV and CDR2 YYDKDF (reference sequence). Trimming cost V 1 base and J 0 bases; bases outside gene matches: 6.

The rearrangement uses TRBV15 and TRBJ1-1, with D tentatively TRBD1 (6 bases). The CDR3 covers 16 residues. The germline gives CDR1 LNHNV, CDR2 YYDKDF (reference sequence). V lost 5 bases to trimming and J lost 3 bases, with 19 bases between them. This chain's CDR3 is CATSSQGKGVYTEAFF. The CDR3 DNA follows: TGTGCCACCAGCTCCCAGGGGAAGGGGGTTTACACTGAAGCTTTCTTT.

J is TRBJ2-1 and V is TRBV19; 9 bases are a match to TRBD2. Germline CDR1 and CDR2: LNHDA and SQIVND (reference sequence). Losses at the gene ends were 5 bases for V and 5 bases for J; bases not matched to a gene: 10. The CDR3 consists of 16 residues. Written as DNA, the CDR3 is TGTGCCAGTAGTCCCCATGCGGGGGGGCCCAACAATGAGCAGTTCTTC. Translation gives CASSPHAGGPNNEQFF.

The chain has TRBV27 and TRBJ2-1; 8 nucleotides line up with TRBD1. Germline values: CDR1 MNHEY, CDR2 SMNVEV (reference sequence). Trimming cost V 2 bases and J 7 bases; bases outside gene matches: 7. CDR3 length: 15 residues. The CDR3 here is CASSLGQGALNEQFF. The CDR3 DNA is TGTGCCAGCAGTTTAGGGCAGGGGGCATTAAATGAGCAGTTCTTC.

The CDR3 bases are TGTGCCAGTAAAACCCCCGGTAATGAAAAACTGTTTTTT. This sequence encodes CASKTPGNEKLFF. The rearrangement joins TRBV7-2 to TRBJ1-4; D gene ambiguous. Germline CDR1 SGHTA, CDR2 FQGNSA. There are 13 residues in the CDR3. V shed 9 bases and J shed 4 bases, with 12 bases lying between them.

The chain has TRBV6-6 and TRBJ2-1; D might be TRBD1 (6 bases). Trimming removed 3 bases from V and 5 bases from J, with 11 bases in between. This CDR3 has 14 residues. Per the germline V gene, CDR1 is MNHNY and CDR2 is SVGAGI (reference sequence). In nucleotides, the CDR3 is TGTGCCAGCAGTTATTACGGACAGCACAATGAGCAGTTCTTC. As protein: CASSYYGQHNEQFF.

This clone appeared once. This rearrangement joins TRBV15 to TRBJ2-3, with TRBD2 matching over 7 bases. Germline values: CDR1 LNHNV, CDR2 YYDKDF (reference sequence). This CDR3 contains 14 residues. Trimming at V came to 0 bases and at J to 6 bases, leaving 3 bases not matched to a gene. The CDR3 coding sequence is TGTGCCACCAGCAGAGAGGGGAGGGCCGATACGCAGTATTTT. This sequence encodes CATSREGRADTQYF.

This chain links TRBV4-2 with TRBJ1-2; a weak D match, TRBD1 (6 bases). CDR3 size: 15 residues. Germline CDR1 is LGHNA and CDR2 is YNFKEQ. Trimming took off 4 bases at V and 4 bases at J, with 16 bases between the two ends. The CDR3 loop is CASSPEGQGVYGYTF. In nucleotides, the CDR3 is TGTGCCAGCAGCCCTGAGGGACAAGGGGTCTATGGCTACACCTTC.

This sequence joins TRBV6-5 and TRBJ1-1, with TRBD1 matching over 7 bases. Germline V CDR1 and CDR2: MNHEY, SVGAGI. CDR3 size: 16 residues. V was pared by 0 bases and J by 1 base, with 5 bases of the junction left unmatched. This chain's CDR3 is CASSYSTAGGNTEAFF. The CDR3 region has the DNA TGTGCCAGCAGTTACTCGACTGCAGGGGGGAACACTGAAGCTTTCTTT.

The rearrangement uses TRBV28 and TRBJ1-3; unclear D gene. The ends were cut back, 2 bases at V and 6 bases at J, with 11 bases in the middle. The length of the CDR3 is 14 residues. Germline assignment: CDR1 MDHEN and CDR2 SYDVKM. The CDR3 here is CASSLRVVTNTIYF. The CDR3 DNA reads as TGTGCCAGCAGTTTACGGGTTGTGACAAACACCATATATTTT.

The chain couples TRBV5-1 to TRBJ2-7, with 9 bases matching TRBD1. V shed 4 bases, J shed 5 bases, and the junction held 4 bases outside the gene matches. Germline V gene data show CDR1 as SGHRS and CDR2 as YFSETQ. The CDR3 has 13 amino acids. DNA of the CDR3: TGCGCCAGCAGCCCGGACAGGGGCGACGAGCAGTACTTC. Translating it yields CASSPDRGDEQYF. The full variable domain, its missing parts supplied by reference TRBV5-1 and TRBJ2-7, is KAGVTQTPRYLIKTRGQQVTLSCSPISGHRSVSWYQQTPGQGLQFLFEYFSETQRNKGNFPGRFSGRQFSNSRSEMNVSTLELGDSALYLCASSPDRGDEQYFGPGTRLTVT.

The chain carries TRBV7-9 and TRBJ2-2; D may be TRBD2 (5 bases). Germline CDR1 is SEHNR and CDR2 is FQNEAQ (reference sequence). Trimming left V 8 bases short and J 6 bases short, with 10 bases between. The CDR3 totals 12 residues. The CDR3 nucleotides read TGTGCCAGCGCGGGTGAGCCCGGGGAGCTGTTTTTT. Protein product: CASAGEPGELFF.

CDR3 DNA sequence: TGTGCCAGCAGCTTACCCCGGGGGGACTCTCACAATGAGCAGTTCTTC. It yields the protein CASSLPRGDSHNEQFF. The rearrangement links TRBV7-9 to TRBJ2-1, with TRBD2 identical over 7 bases. The CDR3 extends over 16 amino acids. V was clipped by 2 bases and J by 5 bases; unmatched bases: 9. The V gene's germline CDR1 is SEHNR and CDR2 FQNEAQ (reference sequence).